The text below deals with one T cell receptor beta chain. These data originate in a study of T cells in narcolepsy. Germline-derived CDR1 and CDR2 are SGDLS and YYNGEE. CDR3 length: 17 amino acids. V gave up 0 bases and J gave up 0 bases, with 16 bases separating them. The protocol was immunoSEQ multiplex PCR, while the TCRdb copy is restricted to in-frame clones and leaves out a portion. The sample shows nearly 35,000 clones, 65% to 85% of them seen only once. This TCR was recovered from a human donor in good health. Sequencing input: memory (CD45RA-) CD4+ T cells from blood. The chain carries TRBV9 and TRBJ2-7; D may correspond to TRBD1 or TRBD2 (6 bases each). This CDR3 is CASSVGDTGLFSYEQYF. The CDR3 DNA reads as TGTGCCAGCAGCGTAGGGGACACGGGACTTTTCTCCTACGAGCAGTACTTC. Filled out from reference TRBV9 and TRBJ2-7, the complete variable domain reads DSGVTQTPKHLITATGQRVTLRCSPRSGDLSVYWYQQSLDQGLQFLIQYYNGEERAKGNILERFSAQQFPDLHSELNLSSLELGDSALYFCASSVGDTGLFSYEQYFGPGTRLTVT.